The 12 T cell receptor beta chains below all came from one sample that was sequenced in a study of monozygotic twins with inflammatory bowel disease. TCRdb processed the 5' RACE reads again and assigns one entry to each CDR3 protein, with no DNA. The table lists around 410,000 distinct CDR3 sequences. Sequencing input: blood. The receptor source for this set is a human donor with ulcerative colitis or Crohn's disease, or a healthy co-twin of an affected twin (not recorded which).

The CDR3 here is CASSFGPYPTEAFF. This chain connects TRBV12-3 or TRBV12-4 to TRBJ1-1. The CDR3 loop spans 14 amino acids.

This rearrangement joins TRBV4-2 to TRBJ1-4; the D call from TCRdb, TRBD1, cannot be confirmed without DNA. CDR3 length equals 17 residues. Germline V gives CDR1 LGHNA, CDR2 YNFKEQ. The CDR3 sequence is CASSRRHSLSTNEKLFF.

The chain is built from TRBV11-2 and TRBJ2-7; as DNA is missing, the TRBD2 call by TCRdb cannot be tested. Germline V gene data show CDR1 as SGHAT and CDR2 as FQNNGV. This CDR3 region has 19 residues. This chain's CDR3 is CASSPLTWTSGGATYEQYF. Supplemented by reference TRBV11-2 and TRBJ2-7, the full variable domain reads EAGVAQSPRYKIIEKRQSVAFWCNPISGHATLYWYQQILGQGPKLLIQFQNNGVVDDSQLPKDRFSAERLKGVDSTLKIQPAKLEDSAVYLCASSPLTWTSGGATYEQYFGPGTRLTVT.

The rearrangement uses TRBV28 and TRBJ1-2. Germline assignment: CDR1 MDHEN and CDR2 SYDVKM. CDR3 length: 13 residues. CDR3 amino acids: CASSTRLDYGYTF.

The chain uses TRBV20-1 and TRBJ1-6; the D call of TRBD1 rests on TCRdb alone, since no DNA is present to check it. The CDR3 extends over 14 amino acids. Germline CDR1 and CDR2: DFQATT and SNEGSKA (reference sequence). The CDR3 is CSATPTVLNSPLHF.

The V call is TRBV10-3, the J call TRBJ1-4. CDR3 length: 13 amino acids. The germline V gene has CDR1 ENHRY and CDR2 SYGVKD. The CDR3 sequence: CAIKNSPNEKLFF.

The chain carries TRBV6-1 and TRBJ2-5; the D call from TCRdb, TRBD2, cannot be confirmed without DNA. There are 15 residues in the CDR3. CDR1 and CDR2 from the germline V gene are MNHNS and SASEGT. Here the CDR3 reads CASSESWGSESTQYF.

The gene calls are TRBV10-3 and TRBJ2-1; TCRdb returns TRBD1, unconfirmable since there is no DNA. This CDR3 is built from 16 residues. Germline values: CDR1 ENHRY, CDR2 SYGVKD. This chain's CDR3 is CAISQPPLIEINEQFF.

The rearrangement joins TRBV28 to TRBJ2-3. Germline values: CDR1 MDHEN, CDR2 SYDVKM. The CDR3 has 16 amino acids. The CDR3 reads CASISGEGRSTDTQYF.

The chain combines TRBV20-1 with TRBJ2-3; TCRdb names TRBD1, which stays unverified in the absence of DNA. The length of the CDR3 is 12 residues. Germline CDR1 is DFQATT and CDR2 is SNEGSKA (reference sequence). The CDR3 here is CSAFRAVDTQYF.

The chain combines TRBV20-1 with TRBJ1-5. Germline CDR1 DFQATT, CDR2 SNEGSKA (reference sequence). The length of the CDR3 is 13 residues. Here the CDR3 reads CSARALGNQPQHF.

CDR3 protein: CASSQDSGKPTYEQYF. The chain is built from TRBV4-3 and TRBJ2-7; with no DNA, the TCRdb D assignment of TRBD2 cannot be verified. Germline values: CDR1 LGHNA, CDR2 YSLEER. The CDR3 runs 16 residues.